Listed below are T cell receptor beta chains from one sample, sequenced in a study of shared clonotypes between healthy human individuals. TCRdb keeps only in-frame clones here, not all; method: immunoSEQ multiplex PCR. Of hundreds of thousands of clones listed, around two thirds are singletons. The sample comprised memory CD4+ T cells sorted from blood. Receptors originate from a woman under 40 in good health. The CDR3 runs from the conserved cysteine through the conserved F or W. A D gene is named only where the DNA matches it firmly. Size tells how often a clone was seen (once, few, many) or the class of an expanded clone, and some rows leave it out.

CDR3 protein: CASSPRQGKNTEAFF; CDR3 DNA: TGTGCCAGCAGCCCTCGACAGGGGAAGAACACTGAAGCTTTCTTT; D gene: TRBD1; J gene: TRBJ1-1; V gene: TRBV9; clone size: NA
CDR3 protein: CASSLLFGTGSRDNSNQPQHF; CDR3 DNA: TGTGCCAGCAGTTTACTTTTCGGGACAGGCTCGAGGGACAATAGCAATCAGCCCCAGCATTTT; D gene: TRBD1; J gene: TRBJ1-5; V gene: TRBV28; clone size: NA
CDR3 protein: CASSSGLAGSDTQYF; CDR3 DNA: TGTGCCAGCAGTTCGGGACTAGCGGGATCTGATACGCAGTATTTT; D gene: TRBD2; J gene: TRBJ2-3; V gene: TRBV6-1; clone size: NA
CDR3 protein: CASSAQGGDTQYF; CDR3 DNA: TGTGCCAGCAGTGCCCAGGGAGGAGATACGCAGTATTTT; D gene: NA; J gene: TRBJ2-3; V gene: TRBV6-4; clone size: NA
CDR3 protein: CAWSVSTLTDTQYF; CDR3 DNA: TGTGCCTGGAGTGTATCTACCCTCACAGATACGCAGTATTTT; D gene: NA; J gene: TRBJ2-3; V gene: TRBV30; clone size: NA
CDR3 protein: CASSPNRAPGEQYF; CDR3 DNA: TGTGCCAGCAGCCCAAACAGGGCCCCGGGCGAGCAGTACTTC; D gene: NA; J gene: TRBJ2-7; V gene: TRBV7-6; clone size: NA
CDR3 protein: CASTFVTGDEQYF; CDR3 DNA: TGTGCCAGCACCTTTGTTACAGGGGACGAGCAGTACTTC; D gene: TRBD1; J gene: TRBJ2-7; V gene: TRBV11-2; clone size: NA
CDR3 protein: CASTLGREQRYEQYF; CDR3 DNA: TGTGCCAGCACCCTAGGGCGGGAACAGAGATACGAGCAGTACTTC; D gene: NA; J gene: TRBJ2-7; V gene: TRBV28; clone size: NA
CDR3 protein: CASHPGSGGPTGELFF; CDR3 DNA: TGTGCCAGCCATCCCGGGAGCGGGGGCCCCACCGGGGAGCTGTTTTTT; D gene: TRBD2; J gene: TRBJ2-2; V gene: TRBV6-6; clone size: NA
CDR3 protein: CASRGLAGRNEQFF; CDR3 DNA: TGTGCCAGCAGAGGACTAGCGGGACGCAATGAGCAGTTCTTC; D gene: TRBD2; J gene: TRBJ2-1; V gene: TRBV7-2; clone size: NA
CDR3 protein: CASRLGAQETQYF; CDR3 DNA: TGTGCCAGCAGGTTGGGGGCTCAGGAGACCCAGTACTTC; D gene: NA; J gene: TRBJ2-5; V gene: TRBV25-1; clone size: many
CDR3 protein: CASSFILGELFF; CDR3 DNA: TGTGCCAGCAGTTTTATTCTCGGGGAGCTGTTTTTT; D gene: NA; J gene: TRBJ2-2; V gene: TRBV6-5; clone size: NA
CDR3 protein: CASSQPEGQGSPPVYTDTQYF; CDR3 DNA: TGCGCCAGCAGTCAACCTGAAGGACAGGGGTCCCCTCCTGTATACACAGATACGCAGTATTTT; D gene: TRBD1; J gene: TRBJ2-3; V gene: TRBV23-1; clone size: NA
CDR3 protein: CASSVYRSNTEAFF; CDR3 DNA: TGTGCCAGCAGCGTATATCGATCTAACACTGAAGCTTTCTTT; D gene: NA; J gene: TRBJ1-1; V gene: TRBV9; clone size: NA
CDR3 protein: CASSNDRGPYEQYF; CDR3 DNA: TGTGCCAGCAGCAACGACAGGGGCCCATACGAGCAGTACTTC; D gene: TRBD1; J gene: TRBJ2-7; V gene: TRBV11-2; clone size: NA
CDR3 protein: CASSMSSGRSNQPQHF; CDR3 DNA: TGTGCCAGTAGTATGAGTTCCGGACGGAGCAATCAGCCCCAGCATTTT; D gene: NA; J gene: TRBJ1-5; V gene: TRBV19; clone size: NA
CDR3 protein: CASSLSGQENYGYTF; CDR3 DNA: TGTGCCAGCAGTTTATCTGGACAGGAGAACTATGGCTACACCTTC; D gene: TRBD1; J gene: TRBJ1-2; V gene: TRBV27; clone size: NA
CDR3 protein: CASGTEPYEQYF; CDR3 DNA: TGTGCCTCCGGGACCGAGCCCTACGAGCAGTACTTC; D gene: NA; J gene: TRBJ2-7; V gene: TRBV19; clone size: NA
CDR3 protein: CASSSDRGVVDTQYF; CDR3 DNA: TGCGCCAGCAGCTCCGACAGGGGTGTTGTAGATACGCAGTATTTT; D gene: TRBD1; J gene: TRBJ2-3; V gene: TRBV5-1; clone size: NA
CDR3 protein: CASSPVGDDTGELFF; CDR3 DNA: TGCGCCAGCAGCCCTGTGGGAGATGACACCGGGGAGCTGTTTTTT; D gene: NA; J gene: TRBJ2-2; V gene: TRBV5-1; clone size: NA
CDR3 protein: CASREQRNYGYTF; CDR3 DNA: TGTGCCAGCAGGGAACAGAGAAACTATGGCTACACCTTC; D gene: NA; J gene: TRBJ1-2; V gene: TRBV6-1; clone size: NA
CDR3 protein: CASGLNQETQYF; CDR3 DNA: TGTGCCAGTGGACTAAACCAAGAGACCCAGTACTTC; D gene: NA; J gene: TRBJ2-5; V gene: TRBV2; clone size: NA
CDR3 protein: CASSYPQGNEQYF; CDR3 DNA: TGTGCCAGCAGCTACCCACAGGGGAACGAGCAGTACTTC; D gene: TRBD1; J gene: TRBJ2-7; V gene: TRBV5-6; clone size: NA
CDR3 protein: CASSAGDNRAGAFF; CDR3 DNA: TGCGCCAGCAGTGCAGGGGATAACCGGGCTGGGGCTTTCTTT; D gene: NA; J gene: TRBJ1-1; V gene: TRBV5-1; clone size: NA
CDR3 protein: CASSLAGRTGANVLTF; CDR3 DNA: TGTGCCAGCAGCTTGGCGGGGCGGACTGGGGCCAACGTCCTGACTTTC; D gene: NA; J gene: TRBJ2-6; V gene: TRBV5-4; clone size: NA
CDR3 protein: CATSRDRSPANYGYTF; CDR3 DNA: TGCGCCACCAGCAGGGACAGGTCACCAGCTAACTATGGCTACACCTTC; D gene: TRBD1; J gene: TRBJ1-2; V gene: TRBV10-2; clone size: NA
CDR3 protein: CASSPDVGDRGARVGYEQYF; CDR3 DNA: TGTGCCAGCAGCCCCGACGTCGGGGACAGGGGAGCCCGGGTGGGCTACGAGCAGTACTTC; D gene: TRBD1; J gene: TRBJ2-7; V gene: TRBV11-3; clone size: few
CDR3 protein: CASRGQGNTEAFF; CDR3 DNA: TGTGCCAGCAGGGGACAGGGTAACACTGAAGCTTTCTTT; D gene: TRBD1; J gene: TRBJ1-1; V gene: TRBV2; clone size: few
CDR3 protein: CASSHSRGTSGRTYEQYF; CDR3 DNA: TGCGCCAGCAGCCACTCTCGGGGGACTAGCGGGAGGACATACGAGCAGTACTTC; D gene: TRBD2; J gene: TRBJ2-7; V gene: TRBV4-1; clone size: NA
CDR3 protein: CASRLTGGFYGYTF; CDR3 DNA: TGTGCCAGCAGACTTACAGGGGGCTTCTATGGCTACACCTTC; D gene: TRBD1; J gene: TRBJ1-2; V gene: TRBV28; clone size: NA
CDR3 protein: CSAQRGFGTDTQYF; CDR3 DNA: TGCAGCGCGCAGAGGGGATTCGGCACAGATACGCAGTATTTT; D gene: NA; J gene: TRBJ2-3; V gene: TRBV29-1; clone size: NA
CDR3 protein: CASSFGQGTDTQYF; CDR3 DNA: TGTGCCAGCAGCTTCGGACAGGGAACAGATACGCAGTATTTT; D gene: TRBD1; J gene: TRBJ2-3; V gene: TRBV5-8; clone size: many
CDR3 protein: CASSGTDNVYYGYTF; CDR3 DNA: TGTGCCAGCTCAGGGACAGATAACGTGTACTATGGCTACACCTTC; D gene: TRBD1; J gene: TRBJ1-2; V gene: TRBV18; clone size: many
CDR3 protein: CASTGTPPYNEQFF; CDR3 DNA: TGTGCCAGCACAGGGACTCCGCCCTACAATGAGCAGTTCTTC; D gene: NA; J gene: TRBJ2-1; V gene: TRBV28; clone size: NA
CDR3 protein: CASSRWEGDQETQYF; CDR3 DNA: TGCGCCAGCAGCCGGTGGGAAGGGGATCAGGAGACCCAGTACTTC; D gene: NA; J gene: TRBJ2-5; V gene: TRBV5-1; clone size: NA
CDR3 protein: CASSEGLSNQPQHF; CDR3 DNA: TGTGCCAGCTCGGAGGGACTTAGCAATCAGCCCCAGCATTTT; D gene: NA; J gene: TRBJ1-5; V gene: TRBV18; clone size: NA
CDR3 protein: CASSLDRRSGETQYF; CDR3 DNA: TGCGCCAGCAGCTTGGATAGGAGATCCGGAGAGACCCAGTACTTC; D gene: NA; J gene: TRBJ2-5; V gene: TRBV5-1; clone size: NA
CDR3 protein: CASSPTGGGQPQHF; CDR3 DNA: TGTGCCAGCAGTCCCACAGGGGGTGGGCAGCCCCAGCATTTT; D gene: TRBD1; J gene: TRBJ1-5; V gene: TRBV6-5; clone size: NA
CDR3 protein: CATSRDRAGGYTF; CDR3 DNA: TGTGCCACCAGCAGAGATAGGGCAGGCGGCTACACCTTC; D gene: NA; J gene: TRBJ1-2; V gene: TRBV15; clone size: NA
CDR3 protein: CASRLAVSGSDEQFF; CDR3 DNA: TGTGCCAGCAGGCTTGCGGTCAGCGGGAGCGATGAGCAGTTCTTC; D gene: TRBD2; J gene: TRBJ2-1; V gene: TRBV28; clone size: NA
CDR3 protein: CASSLALAGSYEQYF; CDR3 DNA: TGCGCCAGCAGCTTGGCGTTAGCGGGAAGCTACGAGCAGTACTTC; D gene: TRBD2; J gene: TRBJ2-7; V gene: TRBV5-1; clone size: NA
CDR3 protein: CAWRGPGNTIYF; CDR3 DNA: TGTGCCTGGAGGGGGCCTGGAAACACCATATATTTT; D gene: NA; J gene: TRBJ1-3; V gene: TRBV30; clone size: NA
CDR3 protein: CASTDQDQPQHF; CDR3 DNA: TGTGCCAGCACTGATCAGGATCAGCCCCAGCATTTT; D gene: NA; J gene: TRBJ1-5; V gene: TRBV2; clone size: NA
CDR3 protein: CASSREISETQYF; CDR3 DNA: TGTGCCAGCAGCCGGGAGATCTCAGAGACCCAGTACTTC; D gene: NA; J gene: TRBJ2-5; V gene: TRBV2; clone size: NA
CDR3 protein: CASGTEPSSGANVLTF; CDR3 DNA: TGTGCCAGCGGGACAGAACCTAGCTCTGGGGCCAACGTCCTGACTTTC; D gene: TRBD1; J gene: TRBJ2-6; V gene: TRBV19; clone size: NA
CDR3 protein: CASSGQTVYGYTF; CDR3 DNA: TGTGCCAGCAGTGGACAGACGGTCTATGGCTACACCTTC; D gene: NA; J gene: TRBJ1-2; V gene: TRBV2; clone size: NA
CDR3 protein: CASSPRPSQFPGELFF; CDR3 DNA: TGTGCCAGCAGCCCCCGGCCCAGCCAGTTCCCCGGGGAGCTGTTTTTT; D gene: NA; J gene: TRBJ2-2; V gene: TRBV11-2; clone size: NA
CDR3 protein: CASRPGPGGHYGYTF; CDR3 DNA: TGTGCCAGCAGACCCGGGCCTGGAGGCCACTATGGCTACACCTTC; D gene: NA; J gene: TRBJ1-2; V gene: TRBV5-5; clone size: NA
CDR3 protein: CAIRDRGDTDTQYF; CDR3 DNA: TGTGCCATCAGGGACAGGGGGGACACAGATACGCAGTATTTT; D gene: TRBD1; J gene: TRBJ2-3; V gene: TRBV10-3; clone size: NA
CDR3 protein: CASSRSPNRGAVTEAFF; CDR3 DNA: TGTGCCAGCAGTCGCAGCCCCAATCGGGGGGCCGTTACTGAAGCTTTCTTT; D gene: NA; J gene: TRBJ1-1; V gene: TRBV27; clone size: NA
CDR3 protein: CASSPGTQGTGELFF; CDR3 DNA: TGCGCCAGCAGCCCCGGGACCCAAGGGACCGGGGAGCTGTTTTTT; D gene: NA; J gene: TRBJ2-2; V gene: TRBV5-1; clone size: NA
CDR3 protein: CASSSPAGSPLHF; CDR3 DNA: TGTGCCAGCAGTAGTCCAGCCGGTTCACCCCTCCACTTT; D gene: NA; J gene: TRBJ1-6; V gene: TRBV27; clone size: few